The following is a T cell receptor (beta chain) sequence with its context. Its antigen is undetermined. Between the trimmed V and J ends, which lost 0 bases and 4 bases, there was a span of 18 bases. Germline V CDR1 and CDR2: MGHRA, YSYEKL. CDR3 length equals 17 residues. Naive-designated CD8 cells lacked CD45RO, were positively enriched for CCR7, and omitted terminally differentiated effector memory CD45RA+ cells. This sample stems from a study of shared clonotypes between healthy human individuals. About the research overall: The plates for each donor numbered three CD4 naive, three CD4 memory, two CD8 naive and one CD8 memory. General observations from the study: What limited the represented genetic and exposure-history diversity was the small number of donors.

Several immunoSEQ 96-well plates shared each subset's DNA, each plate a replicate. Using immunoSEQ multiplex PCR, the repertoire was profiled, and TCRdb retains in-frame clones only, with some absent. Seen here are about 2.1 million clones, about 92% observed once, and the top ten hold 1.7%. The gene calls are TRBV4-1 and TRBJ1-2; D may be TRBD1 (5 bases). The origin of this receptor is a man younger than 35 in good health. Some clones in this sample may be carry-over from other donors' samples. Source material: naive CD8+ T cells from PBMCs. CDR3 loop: CASSQEGGVTGFYGYTF. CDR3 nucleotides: TGCGCCAGCAGCCAAGAAGGAGGGGTTACAGGCTTCTATGGCTACACCTTC.